The rows below give T cell receptor beta chains drawn from one sample of a study of CD8+ T cells in alopecia areata. This table comes from immunoSEQ multiplex PCR, and its TCRdb copy is limited to in-frame clones, with some not included. Of 150,000 to 200,000 clones in the sample, roughly 60% were seen once. The source material was CD4+ T cells sorted from blood, sampled at week 24, from a patient treated with tofacitinib. These receptors came from a human donor with alopecia areata. The CDR3 runs from the conserved cysteine through the conserved F or W. A D gene is named only where the DNA matches it firmly. Not every row has a clone size; where given, it reads once, few, many or a size class.

TRBJ1-2,-,TRBV7-2,few,TGTGCCAGCAGCTTATACAGAACTAACTATGGCTACACCTTC,CASSLYRTNYGYTF
TRBJ2-1,-,TRBV29-1,-,TGCAGCGTTGGCACCGCTAATGAGCAGTTCTTC,CSVGTANEQFF
TRBJ1-5,-,TRBV7-2,-,TGTGCCAGCAGCTTCCTCCTTCGTCAGCCCCAGCATTTT,CASSFLLRQPQHF
TRBJ2-3,TRBD2,TRBV2,few,TGTGCCAGCAGTCCGACTAGCGGGTTCACAGATACGCAGTATTTT,CASSPTSGFTDTQYF
TRBJ1-4,-,TRBV15,few,TGTGCCACCAGCAGAGATACGGCAACTAATGAAAAACTGTTTTTT,CATSRDTATNEKLFF
TRBJ2-2,-,TRBV11-1,few,TGTGCCAGCAGCCCTCGCGTGAACACCGGGGAGCTGTTTTTT,CASSPRVNTGELFF
TRBJ2-7,-,TRBV20-1,-,TGCAGTGTCTCAGGGCGGTACGAGCAGTACTTC,CSVSGRYEQYF
TRBJ2-7,-,TRBV15,-,TGTGCCACCAGCGGCCGGGACTTCAACGAGCAGTACTTC,CATSGRDFNEQYF
TRBJ1-1,-,TRBV7-2,-,TGTGCCAGCAGCTTAACGAGCGGGGGGCAAGGCACTGAAGCTTTCTTT,CASSLTSGGQGTEAFF
TRBJ1-5,-,TRBV15,-,TGTGCCACCAGCCGGGGCTCTTCCCCCAATCAGCCCCAGCATTTT,CATSRGSSPNQPQHF
TRBJ2-3,-,TRBV4-3,-,TGCGCCAGCAGCGCTCGGGACACGAACACAGATACGCAGTATTTT,CASSARDTNTDTQYF
TRBJ1-1,TRBD1,TRBV30,-,TGTGCCTGGAGCCGACAGGGGATGACTGAAGCTTTCTTT,CAWSRQGMTEAFF
TRBJ2-1,-,TRBV29-1,-,TGCAGCGTTGAAGGGGGAGGGCTCAGGGGGTCCTACAATGAGCAGTTCTTC,CSVEGGGLRGSYNEQFF
TRBJ1-1,-,TRBV29-1,-,TGCAGCGTTGTCGTGAGGTCGAACACTGAAGCTTTCTTT,CSVVVRSNTEAFF
TRBJ1-5,-,TRBV15,-,TGTGCCACCAGCCTTCCCGGCCAGCCCCAGCATTTT,CATSLPGQPQHF
TRBJ2-7,TRBD1,TRBV30,-,TGTGCCTGGAGCTACGCAAGGACAGGGATTTCCTACGAGCAGTACTTC,CAWSYARTGISYEQYF
TRBJ1-2,-,TRBV6-5,-,TGTGCCAGCAGTTACTCAGTCGGAGGCGGCTATGGCTACACCTTC,CASSYSVGGGYGYTF
TRBJ1-1,-,TRBV27,-,TGTGCCAGCAGTTTACGAGGGGCGCGCACTGAAGCTTTCTTT,CASSLRGARTEAFF
TRBJ2-7,-,TRBV9,-,TGTGCCAGCAGCGTAGCTTGGGGGGCCTACGAGCAGTACTTC,CASSVAWGAYEQYF
TRBJ2-1,-,TRBV5-1,-,TGCGCCAGCAGCTTGGATTCTAGATCCAATGAGCAGTTCTTC,CASSLDSRSNEQFF
TRBJ1-1,-,TRBV29-1,-,TGCAGCGTTGGAGGGGCGAACACTGAAGCTTTCTTT,CSVGGANTEAFF
TRBJ2-7,-,TRBV4-3,few,TGCGCCAGCAGCCAAGATTCGCGTGGCTCCTACGAGCAGTACTTC,CASSQDSRGSYEQYF
TRBJ1-2,-,TRBV29-1,-,TGCAGCGTCGAAAGACGGGGGACTGAGCGAGGCTACACCTTC,CSVERRGTERGYTF
TRBJ1-2,TRBD1,TRBV25-1,-,TGTGCCAGCAGTGAACCAGGGGGCGCCGCGGGCTACACCTTC,CASSEPGGAAGYTF
TRBJ1-6,TRBD1,TRBV19,-,TGTGCCAGTAGTCTAAGGGACAGAACGGATTCACCCCTCCACTTT,CASSLRDRTDSPLHF
TRBJ1-5,-,TRBV19,many,TGTGCCAGTAGTTTCCAAGGAGAAAGCAATCAGCCCCAGCATTTT,CASSFQGESNQPQHF
TRBJ1-2,-,TRBV29-1,-,TGCAGCGTCACAGCCGATGGCTACACCTTC,CSVTADGYTF
TRBJ1-5,TRBD1,TRBV30,-,TGTGCCTGGAGGGACAGGGGGGATCAGCCCCAGCATTTT,CAWRDRGDQPQHF
TRBJ1-1,-,TRBV30,-,TGTGCCTGGAGTGTAAGGGGGGGCACTGAAGCTTTCTTT,CAWSVRGGTEAFF
TRBJ1-1,-,TRBV15,-,TGTGCCACCAGCAGAGATGGGGAGAGCACTGAAGCTTTCTTT,CATSRDGESTEAFF
TRBJ2-5,-,TRBV10-2,-,TGCGCCAGCAGGGGGGGAGAGACCCAGTACTTC,CASRGGETQYF
TRBJ2-7,-,TRBV7-2,-,TGTGCCAGCAGCTTAAAGGGGAGCCTGTACTACGAGCAGTACTTC,CASSLKGSLYYEQYF
TRBJ2-1,-,TRBV11-2,-,TGTGCCAGCAGCTTAGATGCGATGGCGGGTGAGCAGTTCTTC,CASSLDAMAGEQFF
TRBJ2-1,TRBD1,TRBV29-1,-,TGCACCCCCGAGTGGCAGGGGGCGTCTTATGAGCAGTTCTTC,CTPEWQGASYEQFF
TRBJ2-5,TRBD1,TRBV6-1,-,TGTGCCAGCAGGGACAGGAAAGAGACCCAGTACTTC,CASRDRKETQYF
TRBJ2-7,TRBD1,TRBV29-1,-,TGCAGCGGCGCAAACAGGGGGAACTCCTACGAGCAGTACTTC,CSGANRGNSYEQYF
TRBJ1-4,-,TRBV4-3,-,TGCGCCAGCAGCCAAATCGTCAATCCGTCGGGTAATGAAAAACTGTTTTTT,CASSQIVNPSGNEKLFF
TRBJ2-1,TRBD2,TRBV5-6,few,TGTGCCAGCAGCTTGCTGGCGGGGGGCCGCAATGAGCAGTTCTTC,CASSLLAGGRNEQFF
TRBJ1-6,TRBD1,TRBV7-2,-,TGTGCCGGCCGGGACAGGGATAATTCACCCCTCCACTTT,CAGRDRDNSPLHF
TRBJ2-2,-,TRBV15,-,TGTGCCACCAGCACAGGTGGGGGGTCGGGCACCGGGGAGCTGTTTTTT,CATSTGGGSGTGELFF
TRBJ2-5,TRBD1,TRBV29-1,few,TGCAGCGTGACAGGGTTGGGAGAGACCCAGTACTTC,CSVTGLGETQYF
TRBJ2-7,-,TRBV6-5,-,TGTGCCAGCAGGGGTCTGGTGAGTCCTCCCTACGAGCAGTACTTC,CASRGLVSPPYEQYF
TRBJ2-1,TRBD2,TRBV5-1,once,TGCGCCAGCAGTCCTGGACTAGCGGGCAATGAGCAGTTCTTC,CASSPGLAGNEQFF
TRBJ1-3,TRBD1,TRBV6-5,-,TGTGCCAGCAGTTCCGACAGGGCCTCTGGAAACACCATATATTTT,CASSSDRASGNTIYF
TRBJ1-2,TRBD1,TRBV5-1,-,TGCGCCAGCAAGGCACCCGGGACAGGAGATAACTATGGCTACACCTTC,CASKAPGTGDNYGYTF